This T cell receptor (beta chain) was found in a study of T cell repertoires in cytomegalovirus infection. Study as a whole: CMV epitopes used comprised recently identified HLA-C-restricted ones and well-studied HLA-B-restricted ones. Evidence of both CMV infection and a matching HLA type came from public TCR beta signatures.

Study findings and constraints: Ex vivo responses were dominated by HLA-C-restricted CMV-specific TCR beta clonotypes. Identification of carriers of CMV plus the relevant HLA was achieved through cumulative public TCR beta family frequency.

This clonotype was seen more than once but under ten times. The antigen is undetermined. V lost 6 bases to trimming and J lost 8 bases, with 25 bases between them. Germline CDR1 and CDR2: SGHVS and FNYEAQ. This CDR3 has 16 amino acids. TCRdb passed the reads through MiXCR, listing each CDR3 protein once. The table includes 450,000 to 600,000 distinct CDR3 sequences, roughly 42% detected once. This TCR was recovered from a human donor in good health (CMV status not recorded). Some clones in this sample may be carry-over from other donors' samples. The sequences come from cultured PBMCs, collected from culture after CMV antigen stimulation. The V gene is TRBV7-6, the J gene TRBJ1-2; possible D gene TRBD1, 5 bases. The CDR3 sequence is CASSPGALNGRWGYTF. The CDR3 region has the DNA TGTGCCAGCAGTCCCGGGGCACTGAACGGTCGGTGGGGCTACACCTTC.